The text below deals with one TCR beta chain. Repertoires were generated with immunoSEQ multiplex PCR, while TCRdb's copy carries only in-frame clones and drops some. The sample has 84,000 or so clones; 90% are singletons. This CDR3 region has 13 residues. Germline V gives CDR1 SGHRS, CDR2 YFSETQ. V lost 0 bases, J lost 2 bases, and 5 bases lay in between. The data are from a study of T cell responses to AZD1222 COVID-19 vaccine. The sequences come from peripheral blood, collected 28 days after the second AZD1222 dose. This clonotype was obtained from an adult who received the AZD1222 COVID-19 vaccine. The chain is built from TRBV5-1 and TRBJ1-1; D gene unclear. The CDR3 nucleotides are TGCGCCAGCAGCTTGGATGCTAACACTGAAGCTTTCTTT. It encodes CASSLDANTEAFF.